A single sample is the source of the 14 T cell receptor beta chains below, sequenced in a study of T-cell reconstitution after alpha-beta-depleted transplantation in children (dated by TCRdb to 2015 to 2016). The library was prepared using PCR. Instrument on record: Illumina HiSeq 2500. Molecular barcoding was employed in the preparation of TCR libraries, with unique molecular identifiers being used to normalize TCRbeta repertoire quantification. The public reads were reprocessed in TCRdb via fastp at Q25 and MiXCR, keeping in-frame beta chains. Here each entry gathers all rows of one CDR3 protein and keeps the most common genes and DNA. This sample gives about 420,000 distinct CDR3 sequences in total; 11% of them show up just once. The top ten clonotypes cover roughly 6% of the sample. The sample here was PBMCs from the stem cell graft donor, taken from the stem cell graft. The receptor set was obtained from a human donor who donated a stem cell graft to a child with acute myeloid leukemia.

This sequence joins TRBV5-1 and TRBJ1-1, with 9 bases identical to TRBD1. J was trimmed by 1 base and V by 1 base; bases with no gene match: 8. The CDR3 consists of 17 residues. Looked up from germline, CDR1 is SGHRS and CDR2 is YFSETQ. The CDR3 DNA sequence: TGCGCCAGCAGCTTGTTTTCTAACAGGGGGCGGAACACTGAAGCTTTCTTT. Protein product: CASSLFSNRGRNTEAFF.

The chain uses TRBV12-3 or TRBV12-4 and TRBJ2-7, with TRBD2 as a possible D gene (5 bases). Trimming took 5 bases from V and 0 from J, leaving 8 bases between them. The CDR3 runs 13 residues. This chain's CDR3 is CASSPGVSYEQYF. The DNA of the CDR3 is TGTGCCAGCAGTCCCGGGGTCTCCTACGAGCAGTACTTC.

The chain employs TRBV5-1 and TRBJ2-3, with D unclear. There are 13 residues in the CDR3. Per the germline V gene, CDR1 is SGHRS and CDR2 is YFSETQ. The ends were cut back, 6 bases at V and 0 bases at J, with 8 bases in the middle. This chain's CDR3 is CASTVSSTDTQYF. In DNA, the CDR3 is TGCGCCAGCACAGTTTCTAGCACAGATACGCAGTATTTT. Drawing the rest from reference TRBV5-1 and TRBJ2-3, the complete variable domain is KAGVTQTPRYLIKTRGQQVTLSCSPISGHRSVSWYQQTPGQGLQFLFEYFSETQRNKGNFPGRFSGRQFSNSRSEMNVSTLELGDSALYLCASTVSSTDTQYFGPGTRLTVL.

V usage is TRBV29-1 and J usage is TRBJ1-2; D is possibly TRBD1 (6 bases). CDR1 is SQVTM, CDR2 ANQGSEA, per germline. V lost 7 bases and J 1 base, leaving 10 bases between the germline ends. This CDR3 is 12 amino acids long. CDR3 sequence (DNA): TGCAGCGCTGAGGGGGGTAACTATGGCTACACCTTC. It encodes CSAEGGNYGYTF.

This clonotype has only a few counts. The chain combines TRBV20-1 with TRBJ2-5; D possibly matches TRBD1 or TRBD2 (5 bases each). The germline CDR1 and CDR2 sequences are DFQATT and SNEGSKA (reference sequence). The CDR3 is 16 amino acids. V lost 0 bases and J lost 1, with 15 bases in between. The chain's CDR3 is CSARDLNWGSQETQYF. The CDR3, as DNA: TGCAGTGCTAGAGATTTAAACTGGGGGAGCCAAGAGACCCAGTACTTC.

CDR3 bases: TGTGCCAGCAGCTTAGTTAATTACGAGCAGTACTTC. Amino acid sequence: CASSLVNYEQYF. The J gene is TRBJ2-7, the V gene TRBV11-2; D uncertain. CDR3 length: 12 amino acids. Germline CDR1 and CDR2: SGHAT and FQNNGV. Trimming took 1 base from V and 4 from J, leaving 5 bases between them.

A note on this clonotype: A clone one base away is much larger, so this may be a read error. The V call is TRBV7-2, the J call TRBJ2-7, with TRBD1 matching 7 bases. CDR1 is SGHTA and CDR2 is FQGNSA in the germline V gene. This CDR3 comprises 15 residues. The CDR3 loop is CASSLKGGSGYEHYF. CDR3 nucleotides: TGTGCCAGCAGCCTTAAAGGGGGCTCGGGCTACGAGCACTACTTC.

This clonotype turned up a few times. The V gene is TRBV7-2, the J gene TRBJ2-3; D is uncertain. The length of the CDR3 is 14 residues. The V and J ends lost 5 bases and 8 bases respectively, with 17 bases between them. Per germline, CDR1 SGHTA and CDR2 FQGNSA. In DNA, the CDR3 is TGTGCCAGCAGCGCGGACGTACCCCGGCGTACGCAGTATTTT. This translates into CASSADVPRRTQYF. Full variable domain (outside the CDR3, taken from reference TRBV7-2 and TRBJ2-3): GAGVSQSPSNKVTEKGKDVELRCDPISGHTALYWYRQSLGQGLEFLIYFQGNSAPDKSGLPSDRFSAERTGGSVSTLTIQRTQQEDSAVYLCASSADVPRRTQYFGPGTRLTVL.

The chain is built from TRBV19 and TRBJ2-2; 10 bases fit TRBD2. The V and J ends lost 9 bases and 5 bases, in that order; junction bases with no gene match: 15. Germline V gene sequence: CDR1 LNHDA, CDR2 SQIVND (reference sequence). The CDR3 is 17 residues long. The CDR3 region is CASQPWGVAGGTGELFF. CDR3 coding DNA: TGTGCCAGCCAACCCTGGGGGGTAGCGGGAGGAACCGGGGAGCTGTTTTTT.

The chain is built from TRBV4-2 and TRBJ1-2, with 12 bases that match TRBD1. The V segment lost 4 bases and the J segment 2 bases; nucleotides outside the gene matches: 5. The CDR3 loop spans 16 amino acids. Germline V lookup: CDR1 LGHNA, CDR2 YNFKEQ. CDR3: CASSPAGTGGNYGYTF. The CDR3 nucleotides are TGTGCCAGCAGCCCAGCCGGGACAGGGGGCAACTATGGCTACACCTTC.

The chain recombines TRBV6-5 with TRBJ2-7; 7 nucleotides line up with TRBD2. Unmatched junction bases numbered 8, after V lost 3 bases and J lost 3 bases. The germline gives CDR1 MNHEY, CDR2 SVGAGI. CDR3 length equals 15 residues. Here the CDR3 reads CASSYRSSGNYEQYF. The CDR3 nucleotides read TGTGCCAGCAGTTATCGTTCTAGCGGCAACTACGAGCAGTACTTC.

This clonotype was counted only a few times. The V call is TRBV7-2, the J call TRBJ1-5; D remains ambiguous. This CDR3 contains 15 residues. Trimming stripped 3 bases from V and 3 bases from J, with 12 bases between. Germline lookup yields CDR1 SGHTA and CDR2 FQGNSA. The chain's CDR3 is CASSFDLSTNQPQHF. As DNA, the CDR3 is TGTGCCAGCAGCTTCGATTTGTCTACCAATCAGCCCCAGCATTTT.

The chain has TRBV5-1 and TRBJ2-5, with 11 nucleotides matching TRBD1. Germline values: CDR1 SGHRS, CDR2 YFSETQ. This CDR3 is built from 14 residues. J lost 5 bases, V lost 4 bases, and 4 bases had no gene match. The CDR3 coding sequence is TGCGCCAGCAGCCGGACAGGGGGCATTGAGACCCAGTACTTC. This translates into CASSRTGGIETQYF. Variable domain in full (rest from reference TRBV5-1 and TRBJ2-5): KAGVTQTPRYLIKTRGQQVTLSCSPISGHRSVSWYQQTPGQGLQFLFEYFSETQRNKGNFPGRFSGRQFSNSRSEMNVSTLELGDSALYLCASSRTGGIETQYFGPGTRLLVL.

V gene TRBV6-2 or TRBV6-3 combines with J gene TRBJ2-7; D is undetermined. The CDR3 totals 13 residues. Trimming took off 2 bases at V and 1 base at J, with 6 bases between the two ends. CDR1 and CDR2 (germline): MNHEY, SVGEGT. CDR3 sequence reads: CASSYGQSYEQYF. For the CDR3, the DNA is TGTGCCAGCAGTTACGGGCAGTCCTACGAGCAGTACTTC.